This TCR beta chain was obtained from a study of blood T cell repertoires in COVID-19. Trimming pared 3 bases from V and 2 bases from J, leaving 13 bases between. The germline CDR1 and CDR2 sequences are MDHEN and SYDVKM. The CDR3 contains 15 residues. Participants were placed into cohorts based on the clinical history they reported. This clone has just one count. The method was immunoSEQ multiplex PCR; TCRdb's version includes in-frame clones alone and lacks a portion of them. The data show under 250,000 clones, nearly 90% seen once. The origin of this receptor is a man younger than 40 who had recovered from COVID-19. The rearrangement links TRBV28 to TRBJ1-2; tentative D call: TRBD1 (6 bases). Sequencing was performed on PBMCs or T cells enriched from blood (not recorded which). CDR3 nucleotide sequence: TGTGCCAGCAGTTTTGGGGGCAGCGGAAACTATGGCTACACCTTC. Translation gives CASSFGGSGNYGYTF.